Below are 17 T cell receptor beta chains sequenced from a single sample in a study of blood T cell repertoires in COVID-19. Measured with immunoSEQ multiplex PCR; TCRdb has only the in-frame clones, and not every one. This table has 110,000 or so clones, more than 80% appearing once. The specimen was peripheral blood. These receptors all come from a woman between 45 and 60 years old with acute or convalescent COVID-19.

The V call is TRBV27, the J call TRBJ1-5; 8 nucleotides match TRBD1. This CDR3 region has 14 residues. The trim removed 3 bases at V and 4 bases at J, leaving 2 bases unmatched. Germline V gives CDR1 MNHEY, CDR2 SMNVEV (reference sequence). CDR3 in amino acids: CASSLGQANQPQHF. CDR3 nucleotide sequence: TGTGCCAGCAGTTTGGGACAGGCGAATCAGCCCCAGCATTTT.

The chain couples TRBV7-8 to TRBJ1-1, with D possibly TRBD1 on 5 matching bases. The CDR3 totals 15 residues. The germline CDR1 and CDR2 sequences are SGHVS and FQNEAQ. V was clipped by 4 bases and J by 4 bases, with 16 bases between them. The CDR3, as DNA: TGTGCCAGCAGCTCTAATTTGGGGCGGTTCACTGAAGCTTTCTTT. It yields the protein CASSSNLGRFTEAFF.

Written as DNA, the CDR3 is TGTGCCAGCAGCGGATTACCGGGGGGGAGGGAGACCTTC. Amino acids: CASSGLPGGRETF. This chain joins TRBV2 and TRBJ1-2, with a weak D call TRBD1 (5 bases). The germline V and J ends were trimmed by 6 bases and 14 bases, with 22 bases remaining between them. The CDR3 contains 13 residues. Germline CDR1 is SNHLY and CDR2 is FYNNEI.

V gene TRBV19 combines with J gene TRBJ1-1, with 7 positions matching TRBD1. CDR3 length equals 13 residues. V shed 7 bases and J 4 bases; nucleotides not matched to a gene: 6. Per the germline V gene, CDR1 is LNHDA and CDR2 is SQIVND (reference sequence). The CDR3 here is CASTQTGATEAFF. Written as DNA, the CDR3 is TGTGCCAGTACCCAAACAGGGGCCACTGAAGCTTTCTTT.

The rearrangement links TRBV30 to TRBJ2-1, with 10 bases fitting TRBD2. There are 14 residues in the CDR3. Trimming cost V 2 bases and J 9 bases; bases outside gene matches: 7. Looked up from germline, CDR1 is GTSNPN and CDR2 is SVGIG (reference sequence). The CDR3 bases are TGTGCCTGGAGTACTAGCGGGGCCTGGGGTGAGCAGTTCTTC. It encodes CAWSTSGAWGEQFF.

The chain has TRBV28 and TRBJ2-4; 9 bases agree with TRBD2. The trim removed 6 bases at V and 9 bases at J, leaving 18 bases unmatched. The CDR3 is 17 amino acids. Germline-derived CDR1 and CDR2 are MDHEN and SYDVKM. Here the CDR3 DNA reads TGTGCCAGCAGCCGCTTGGATAGCGGGAGTATCTATAGCATTCAGTACTTC. As protein: CASSRLDSGSIYSIQYF. Supplemented by reference TRBV28 and TRBJ2-4, the full variable domain reads DVKVTQSSRYLVKRTGEKVFLECVQDMDHENMFWYRQDPGLGLRLIYFSYDVKMKEKGDIPEGYSVSREKKERFSLILESASTNQTSMYLCASSRLDSGSIYSIQYFGAGTRLSVL.

This rearrangement joins TRBV19 to TRBJ2-7; 10 nucleotides match TRBD2. With V trimmed by 5 bases and J by 4 bases, 5 bases remained unmatched. CDR3 length: 14 amino acids. Germline V gene sequence: CDR1 LNHDA, CDR2 SQIVND (reference sequence). The CDR3: CASSSSGSSYEQYF. DNA for the CDR3: TGTGCCAGTAGTTCTAGCGGGAGTAGTTACGAGCAGTACTTC.

The chain uses TRBV18 and TRBJ2-3; 10 bases map to TRBD2. Trimming took 6 bases from V and 2 from J; bases not matched to a gene: 14. This CDR3 is built from 18 residues. Germline V gene data show CDR1 as KGHSH and CDR2 as LQKENI. The CDR3 sequence: CASSPQFLAGGLTDTQYF. The DNA for the CDR3 is TGTGCCAGCTCTCCCCAATTCTTAGCGGGGGGACTCACAGATACGCAGTATTTT.

V and J are TRBV9 and TRBJ2-1; TRBD1 is a possible D gene (6 bases). The CDR3 spans 15 residues. Per germline, CDR1 SGDLS and CDR2 YYNGEE. The V gene lost 0 bases and the J gene lost 4 bases, with 11 bases spanning the gap. CDR3 coding DNA: TGTGCCAGCAGCGTAGCAGGGGACGGATACAATGAGCAGTTCTTC. Its translation is CASSVAGDGYNEQFF.

V usage is TRBV6-5 and J usage is TRBJ1-5; 7 bases map to TRBD1. Looked up from germline, CDR1 is MNHEY and CDR2 is SVGAGI. After removal of 6 bases from V and 8 bases from J, the junction contained 13 bases not matched to a gene. CDR3 length: 15 amino acids. CDR3 nucleotide sequence: TGTGCCAGCAGATCCGGACAGGCCTATGAGGAGCCCCAGCATTTT. Translating gives CASRSGQAYEEPQHF.

This chain uses TRBV7-8 with TRBJ1-3, with no clear D. Germline V CDR1 and CDR2: SGHVS, FQNEAQ. This CDR3 has 13 amino acids. Trimming removed 3 bases from V and 4 bases from J, with 7 bases in between. The CDR3, as DNA: TGTGCCAGCAGCTTCCTGACAGGAAACACCATATATTTT. Translating gives CASSFLTGNTIYF.

V gene TRBV3-1 (or the pseudogene TRBV3-2) combines with J gene TRBJ1-3, with D possibly TRBD1 on 6 matching bases. From germline, CDR1 is LGHDT and CDR2 YNNKEL (reference sequence). There are 16 residues in the CDR3. V shed 2 bases and J shed 0 bases, with 11 bases lying between them. CDR3 DNA: TGTGCCAGCAGCCAAATGACAGGTTTCTCTGGAAACACCATATATTTT. Amino acids: CASSQMTGFSGNTIYF.

The chain joins TRBV5-1 to TRBJ1-4, with D perhaps matching TRBD1 (5 bases). V lost 3 bases, J lost 0 bases, and 12 bases lay in between. The germline V gene encodes CDR1 SGHRS and CDR2 YFSETQ. The CDR3 covers 16 residues. The CDR3 sequence is CASSSVRGTTNEKLFF. The DNA for the CDR3 is TGCGCCAGCAGCTCCGTTAGGGGTACAACTAATGAAAAACTGTTTTTT. Variable domain in full (rest from reference TRBV5-1 and TRBJ1-4): KAGVTQTPRYLIKTRGQQVTLSCSPISGHRSVSWYQQTPGQGLQFLFEYFSETQRNKGNFPGRFSGRQFSNSRSEMNVSTLELGDSALYLCASSSVRGTTNEKLFFGSGTQLSVL.

CDR3 loop: CASSLRRGESPLHF. CDR3 sequence (DNA): TGCGCCAGCAGCTTGCGGAGGGGAGAGTCACCCCTCCACTTT. The rearrangement links TRBV5-1 to TRBJ1-6, with TRBD1 as a possible D gene (5 bases). The ends were cut back, 1 base at V and 10 bases at J, with 12 bases in the middle. Germline loops: CDR1 SGHRS, CDR2 YFSETQ. This CDR3 comprises 14 residues.

This chain joins TRBV29-1 and TRBJ1-5; D gene ambiguous. In germline, CDR1 is SQVTM, CDR2 ANQGSEA. V gave up 6 bases and J gave up 0 bases, with 9 bases separating them. The CDR3 length is 13 residues. DNA of the CDR3: TGCAGCGTCCTCGACAATAGCAATCAGCCCCAGCATTTT. It yields the protein CSVLDNSNQPQHF.

This rearrangement joins TRBV5-1 to TRBJ1-2, with 7 bases identical to TRBD1. V lost 2 bases, J lost 2 bases, and 6 bases stayed unmatched. This CDR3 contains 15 residues. Germline CDR1 SGHRS, CDR2 YFSETQ. CDR3 sequence (DNA): TGCGCCAGCAGCTTTACAGGGGCCGAAAACTATGGCTACACCTTC. The encoded protein is CASSFTGAENYGYTF.

The rearrangement links TRBV27 to TRBJ1-4, with D unclear. The CDR3 is 13 amino acids. Germline assignment: CDR1 MNHEY and CDR2 SMNVEV (reference sequence). V dropped 8 bases and J dropped 7 bases, with 14 bases sitting between them. This CDR3 reads CASGRGIVEKLFF. The DNA for the CDR3 is TGTGCCAGCGGTCGAGGGATCGTTGAAAAACTGTTTTTT.